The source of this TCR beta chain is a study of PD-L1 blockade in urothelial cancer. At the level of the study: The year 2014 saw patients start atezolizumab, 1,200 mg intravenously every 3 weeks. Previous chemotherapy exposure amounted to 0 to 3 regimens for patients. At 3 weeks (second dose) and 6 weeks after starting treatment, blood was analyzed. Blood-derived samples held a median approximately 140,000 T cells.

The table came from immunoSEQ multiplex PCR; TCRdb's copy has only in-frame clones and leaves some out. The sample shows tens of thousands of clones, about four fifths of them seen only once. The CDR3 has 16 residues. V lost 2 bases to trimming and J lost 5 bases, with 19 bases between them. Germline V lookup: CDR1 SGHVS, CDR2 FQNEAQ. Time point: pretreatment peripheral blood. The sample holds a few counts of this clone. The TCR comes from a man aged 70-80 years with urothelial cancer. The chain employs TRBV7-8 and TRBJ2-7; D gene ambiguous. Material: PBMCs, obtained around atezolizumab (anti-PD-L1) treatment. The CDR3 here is CASSLNERLMLNEQYF. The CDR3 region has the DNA TGTGCCAGCAGCTTAAATGAAAGACTTATGTTGAACGAGCAGTACTTC.